A single sample is the source of the 10 T cell receptor beta chains below, sequenced in a study of blood T cells in healthy people across ages. Primers used in a second PCR of about 7 to 12 cycles were a sample-barcoded 5' primer and a J-beta primer mix. TCRdb re-analysed the 5' RACE reads in MiXCR, keeping a single row per CDR3 protein. Here the sample spans roughly 640,000 distinct CDR3 sequences, about 30% being singletons. Material: blood. All receptors come from a woman of 80 years or more in good health.

This clonotype was detected a few times. The V gene is TRBV9, the J gene TRBJ2-2; 10 bases are a match to TRBD2. Trimming took 3 bases from V and 0 from J; bases not matched to a gene: 8. Germline loops: CDR1 SGDLS, CDR2 YYNGEE. CDR3 length: 18 amino acids. The CDR3 region is CASSAGSGGPTNTGELFF. Here the CDR3 DNA reads TGTGCCAGCAGCGCCGGTAGCGGGGGGCCGACGAACACCGGGGAGCTGTTTTTT.

This sequence joins TRBV29-1 and TRBJ1-1; D perhaps matches TRBD1 (5 bases). This CDR3 region has 14 residues. Trimming shortened V by 4 bases and J by 1 base, and 13 bases separated the two germline ends. Germline-derived CDR1 and CDR2 are SQVTM and ANQGSEA. The CDR3 protein is CSVARGAPNTEAFF. The CDR3 nucleotides read TGCAGCGTTGCCAGAGGGGCGCCGAACACTGAAGCTTTCTTT.

This clonotype was counted between two and nine times. The V gene is TRBV5-1, the J gene TRBJ1-4; D may be TRBD1 (5 bases). Trimming pared 0 bases from V and 6 bases from J, leaving 15 bases between. The CDR3 runs to 16 residues. Germline CDR1 SGHRS, CDR2 YFSETQ. CDR3 protein: CASSLGMVRVYEKLFF. The CDR3 DNA is TGCGCCAGCAGCTTGGGGATGGTCAGGGTGTATGAAAAACTGTTTTTT.

This clonotype was counted at least ten times. The V and J genes are TRBV3-1 and TRBJ2-1; the D gene is possibly TRBD2 (5 bases). This CDR3 has 14 residues. Germline V CDR1 and CDR2: LGHDT, YNNKEL (reference sequence). Trimming removed 4 bases from V and 5 bases from J, with 12 bases in between. In DNA form, the CDR3 reads TGTGCCAGCAGCCGAGGGCAAAGGAACAATGAGCAGTTCTTC. Translation gives CASSRGQRNNEQFF.

Here the CDR3 reads CASTEQETQYF. CDR3 DNA: TGTGCCAGCACCGAACAAGAGACCCAGTACTTC. The chain employs TRBV7-9 and TRBJ2-5, with D unresolved. Germline CDR1 and CDR2: SEHNR and FQNEAQ (reference sequence). Between the trimmed V and J ends, which lost 7 bases and 2 bases, there was a span of 5 bases. The CDR3 covers 11 residues.

This clonotype was picked up a small number of times. The gene calls are TRBV4-3 and TRBJ2-2; D is undetermined. CDR3 length: 16 residues. Germline lookup yields CDR1 LGHNA and CDR2 YSLEER. V was cut by 3 bases and J by 6 bases, with 17 bases left in between. CDR3 loop: CASSQVAQPASGELFF. Written as DNA, the CDR3 is TGCGCCAGCAGCCAGGTCGCGCAGCCGGCGTCCGGGGAGCTGTTTTTT.

Regarding this clonotype: It may be a read error: a sequence one base away is much more abundant. V usage is TRBV12-3 or TRBV12-4 and J usage is TRBJ2-7; possibly TRBD1 for D (6 bases). Trimming pared 5 bases from V and 7 bases from J, leaving 18 bases between. The CDR3 loop spans 14 amino acids. The CDR3 protein is CASSVRGSLGEQYF. The CDR3 DNA reads as TGTGCCAGCAGTGTTAGGGGGTCCCTGGGGGAGCAGTACTTC.

This clonotype appeared many times. The V call is TRBV4-2, the J call TRBJ2-3; TRBD2 agrees at 14 bases. The germline V gene has CDR1 LGHNA and CDR2 YNFKEQ. The CDR3 is 17 amino acids. J lost 1 base, V lost 6 bases, and 6 bases had no gene match. CDR3 amino acids: CASSRLAGGRGTDTQYF. The CDR3 nucleotides read TGTGCCAGCAGTCGACTAGCGGGGGGGCGCGGCACAGATACGCAGTATTTT.

The chain combines TRBV9 with TRBJ2-3; 10 bases agree with TRBD2. The germline gives CDR1 SGDLS, CDR2 YYNGEE. CDR3 length: 16 amino acids. The V segment lost 2 bases and the J segment 6 bases; nucleotides outside the gene matches: 9. CDR3 in amino acids: CASSVKAGGPWDTQYF. The CDR3 nucleotides read TGTGCCAGCAGCGTCAAAGCGGGGGGGCCTTGGGATACGCAGTATTTT. The full variable domain, rest sourced from reference TRBV9 and TRBJ2-3, is DSGVTQTPKHLITATGQRVTLRCSPRSGDLSVYWYQQSLDQGLQFLIQYYNGEERAKGNILERFSAQQFPDLHSELNLSSLELGDSALYFCASSVKAGGPWDTQYFGPGTRLTVL.

This clonotype was detected only a few times. The genes are TRBV10-3 and TRBJ1-5, with TRBD1 matching 7 bases. The CDR3 covers 15 residues. Germline V CDR1 and CDR2: ENHRY, SYGVKD. After removal of 4 bases from V and 1 base from J, the junction contained 4 bases not matched to a gene. As DNA, the CDR3 is TGTGCCATCAGTGCAGGGGGGGTGAGCAATCAGCCCCAGCATTTT. It translates to CAISAGGVSNQPQHF.